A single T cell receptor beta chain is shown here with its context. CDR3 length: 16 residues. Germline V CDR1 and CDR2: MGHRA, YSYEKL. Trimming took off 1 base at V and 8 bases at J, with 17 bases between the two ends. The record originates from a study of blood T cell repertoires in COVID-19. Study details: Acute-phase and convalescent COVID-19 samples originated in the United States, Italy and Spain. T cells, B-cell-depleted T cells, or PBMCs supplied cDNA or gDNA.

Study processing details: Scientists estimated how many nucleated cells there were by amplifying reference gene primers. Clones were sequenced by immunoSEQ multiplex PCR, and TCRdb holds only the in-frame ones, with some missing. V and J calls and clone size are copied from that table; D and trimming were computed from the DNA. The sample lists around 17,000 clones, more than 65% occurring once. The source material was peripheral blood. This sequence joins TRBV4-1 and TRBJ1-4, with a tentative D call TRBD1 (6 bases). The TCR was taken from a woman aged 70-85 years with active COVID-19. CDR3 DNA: TGCGCCAGCAGCCAAGTCGCGGGGGCCAGAGGAGAAAAACTGTTTTTT. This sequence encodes CASSQVAGARGEKLFF.